Reported below is one T cell receptor beta chain. The data were obtained in a study of low-dose radiotherapy and immunotherapy resistance in tumors. About the research overall: Per fraction, Cohort 1 was given 0.5 Gy every 2 weeks, for a total of 6.5 Gy. Patients were treated with intravenous nivolumab at 240 mg every two weeks and were also dosed with ipilimumab at 1 mg/kg every six weeks. One day prior to radiation and immunotherapy, intravenous cyclophosphamide at 200 mg/m2 was given, repeated every two weeks.

This CDR3 spans 16 amino acids. CDR1 is KGHDR and CDR2 is SFDVKD in the germline V gene. V gave up 3 bases and J gave up 2 bases, with 13 bases separating them. Nivolumab, ipilimumab, aspirin, low-dose cyclophosphamide and low-dose radiotherapy were given to donors. TRAV- and TRBV-specific primers were used for first-strand cDNA, which covered alpha and beta chains. Using a constant-region primer together with a V-primer adapter, TCRs were subjected to 15 to 25 PCR cycles of amplification. TCRdb used MiXCR to reprocess the reads, holding one entry per CDR3 protein. The sample carries under 15,000 distinct CDR3 sequences, over 60% recorded once.

The chain is built from TRBV24-1 and TRBJ2-1; TRBD1 is a possible D gene (6 bases). This TCR came from a human donor with advanced metastatic prostate, ovarian, gallbladder or colorectal cancer (not recorded which). This table probably holds off-target reads from a library built for another chain. DNA of the CDR3: TGTGCCACCAGTGATCAACAGGGTGGCCCCTACAATGAGCAGTTCTTC. Residues: CATSDQQGGPYNEQFF.